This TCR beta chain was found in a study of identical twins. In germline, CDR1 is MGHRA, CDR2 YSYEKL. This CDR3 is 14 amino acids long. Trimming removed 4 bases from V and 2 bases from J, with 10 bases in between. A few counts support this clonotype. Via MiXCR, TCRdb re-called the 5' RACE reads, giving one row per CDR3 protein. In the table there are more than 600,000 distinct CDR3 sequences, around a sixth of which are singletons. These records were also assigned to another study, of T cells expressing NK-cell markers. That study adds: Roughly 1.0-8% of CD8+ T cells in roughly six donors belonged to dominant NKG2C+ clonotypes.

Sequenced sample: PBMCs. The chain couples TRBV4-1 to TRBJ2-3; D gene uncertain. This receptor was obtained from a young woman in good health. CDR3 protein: CASSPNYFTDTQYF. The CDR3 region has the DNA TGCGCCAGCAGCCCAAATTACTTCACAGATACGCAGTATTTT.